Listed here are 16 T cell receptor beta chains from one sample, sequenced in a study of T-cell reconstitution after alpha-beta-depleted transplantation in children. A TCRbeta library incorporating unique molecular identifiers was prepared. MiXCR was run by TCRdb on the PCR reads, yielding one entry per CDR3 protein. The table shows about 610,000 distinct CDR3 sequences, with around 27% occurring only once. This material consisted of PBMCs, taken before TCRalphabeta/CD19-depleted stem cell transplant. The source of these receptors is a boy in the first two years of life with Wiskott-Aldrich syndrome, due to receive a stem cell transplant.

This clonotype appeared a few times. The chain uses TRBV12-3 or TRBV12-4 and TRBJ2-5, with D maybe TRBD2 (6 bases). The CDR3 runs to 13 residues. Deletions cut 10 bases from V and 3 bases from J, with 15 bases between. The CDR3 coding sequence is TGTGCCACGCGGCGGGGCGCGAAAGAGACCCAGTACTTC. Amino acids: CATRRGAKETQYF.

The chain carries TRBV4-1 and TRBJ2-5; the D call may be TRBD1 or TRBD2 (5 bases each). Trimming pared 0 bases from V and 3 bases from J, leaving 11 bases between. From germline, CDR1 is MGHRA and CDR2 YSYEKL. CDR3 length: 15 residues. This CDR3 is CASSQDGGLKETQYF. As DNA, the CDR3 is TGCGCCAGCAGCCAAGATGGGGGATTAAAAGAGACCCAGTACTTC.

The J gene is TRBJ2-5, the V gene TRBV2; D gene uncertain. CDR1 and CDR2 from the germline V gene are SNHLY and FYNNEI. V was trimmed by 7 bases and J by 3 bases, leaving 3 bases between them. The CDR3 totals 10 residues. The chain's CDR3 is CASNEETQYF. The CDR3 DNA follows: TGTGCCAGCAACGAAGAGACCCAGTACTTC.

The chain joins TRBV20-1 to TRBJ2-5; D call uncertain. The CDR3 is 14 amino acids. Germline V CDR1 and CDR2: DFQATT, SNEGSKA (reference sequence). Trimming shortened V by 2 bases and J by 2 bases, and 12 bases separated the two germline ends. As DNA, the CDR3 is TGCAGTGCTAGACGCGTCGTACTTCAAGAGACCCAGTACTTC. Protein product: CSARRVVLQETQYF.

This chain links TRBV29-1 with TRBJ2-3; maybe TRBD2 (6 bases). The CDR3 covers 13 residues. Germline V gene sequence: CDR1 SQVTM, CDR2 ANQGSEA. V dropped 5 bases and J dropped 7 bases, with 16 bases sitting between them. The DNA of the CDR3 is TGCAGCGTTTTGGTCGGGAGTGGGAATACGCAGTATTTT. Its translation is CSVLVGSGNTQYF.

The genes are TRBV27 and TRBJ2-1, with D unclear. This CDR3 has 14 amino acids. The V and J ends lost 2 bases and 6 bases respectively, with 11 bases between them. Germline lookup yields CDR1 MNHEY and CDR2 SMNVEV (reference sequence). The CDR3 nucleotides are TGTGCCAGCAGTTTAAACCCATACCCCAATGAGCAGTTCTTC. Amino acid sequence: CASSLNPYPNEQFF.

This clonotype was seen a few times. The DNA of the CDR3 is TGTGCCAGCAGTGAAGGGACACCGCTTACGAGGGCTTTCTTT. Translating it yields CASSEGTPLTRAFF. This chain uses TRBV6-1 with TRBJ1-1, with D maybe TRBD1 (5 bases). The CDR3 has 14 amino acids. Deletions cut 1 base from V and 11 bases from J, with 17 bases between. Germline-derived CDR1 and CDR2 are MNHNS and SASEGT.

The gene calls are TRBV27 and TRBJ2-7; 11 nucleotides align to TRBD1. The ends lost 0 bases at V and 3 bases at J; junction bases unmatched: 4. Germline V CDR1 and CDR2: MNHEY, SMNVEV (reference sequence). The length of the CDR3 is 16 residues. The DNA for the CDR3 is TGTGCCAGCAGTTTATCGAGGGGGACAGGGGGCTACGAGCAGTACTTC. Protein sequence: CASSLSRGTGGYEQYF.

The chain links TRBV10-3 to TRBJ2-2; D possibly corresponds to TRBD1 (5 bases). V lost 5 bases to trimming and J lost 0 bases, with 10 bases between them. This CDR3 comprises 15 residues. Germline values: CDR1 ENHRY, CDR2 SYGVKD. In nucleotides, the CDR3 is TGTGCCATCAGTCGGACAACTTCGAACACCGGGGAGCTGTTTTTT. This codes for CAISRTTSNTGELFF.

This clonotype was recorded once. The genes are TRBV19 and TRBJ2-4; TRBD1 is a possible D gene (6 bases). Trimming took 1 base from V and 0 from J, leaving 10 bases between them. The CDR3 spans 16 residues. The germline V gene encodes CDR1 LNHDA and CDR2 SQIVND (reference sequence). The CDR3 DNA reads TGTGCCAGTAGTATAGCCGAGGGGGAAGCCAAAAACATTCAGTACTTC. Protein sequence: CASSIAEGEAKNIQYF. Full variable domain (outside the CDR3, taken from reference TRBV19 and TRBJ2-4): DGGITQSPKYLFRKEGQNVTLSCEQNLNHDAMYWYRQDPGQGLRLIYYSQIVNDFQKGDIAEGYSVSREKKESFPLTVTSAQKNPTAFYLCASSIAEGEAKNIQYFGAGTRLSVL.

V usage is TRBV5-1 and J usage is TRBJ1-4, with D possibly TRBD1 on 5 matching bases. The CDR3 runs to 15 residues. The V end lost 5 bases, the J end lost 8 bases, and 19 bases lay between the germline ends. The germline V gene encodes CDR1 SGHRS and CDR2 YFSETQ. In nucleotides, the CDR3 is TGCGCCAGCAGTATTTCCGGGACGAGAGGAGAAAAACTGTTTTTT. Amino acids: CASSISGTRGEKLFF.

A few counts support this clonotype. The chain carries TRBV7-9 and TRBJ2-5; 7 nucleotides align to TRBD2. Germline trimming cut 2 bases from V and 1 base from J; bases unmatched to any gene: 7. The CDR3 has 16 residues. From germline, CDR1 is SEHNR and CDR2 FQNEAQ (reference sequence). CDR3 amino acids: CASSLLGGLLQETQYF. The CDR3 DNA sequence: TGTGCCAGCAGCTTATTGGGAGGGCTTCTCCAAGAGACCCAGTACTTC.

The chain couples TRBV5-1 to TRBJ2-7; 8 positions agree with TRBD1. This CDR3 has 14 amino acids. J was trimmed by 0 bases and V by 6 bases; bases with no gene match: 5. Germline V gene data show CDR1 as SGHRS and CDR2 as YFSETQ. The CDR3 here is CASTGGSVSYEQYF. CDR3 bases: TGCGCCAGCACAGGGGGCTCCGTCTCCTACGAGCAGTACTTC.

This chain joins TRBV7-3 and TRBJ2-1; TRBD2 matches at 7 bases. Germline V gene lookup returns CDR1 SGHTA and CDR2 FQGTGA. This CDR3 is 18 amino acids long. Losses at the gene ends were 1 base for V and 5 bases for J; bases not matched to a gene: 14. The CDR3, as DNA: TGTGCCAGCAGCTTAATGGTTATCGGGGGAGGGCCTAACAATGAGCAGTTCTTC. Its translation is CASSLMVIGGGPNNEQFF.

V usage is TRBV5-6 and J usage is TRBJ2-1; possible D gene TRBD2, 5 bases. The germline CDR1 and CDR2 sequences are SGHDT and YYEEEE. The CDR3 covers 13 residues. The germline V and J ends were trimmed by 9 bases and 7 bases, with 17 bases remaining between them. This CDR3 reads CATTRGFRNEQFF. The CDR3, as DNA: TGTGCCACCACCCGGGGTTTTCGGAATGAGCAGTTCTTC.

The genes are TRBV7-6 and TRBJ2-2; 9 nucleotides line up with TRBD1. Trimming at V came to 3 bases and at J to 7 bases, leaving 9 bases not matched to a gene. The length of the CDR3 is 16 residues. Per germline, CDR1 SGHVS and CDR2 FNYEAQ. CDR3 nucleotides: TGTGCCAGCAGCTTGGGGGACAGGGCCCGGAACGGGGAGCTGTTTTTT. Translating it yields CASSLGDRARNGELFF.